Shown below are 18 T cell receptor beta chains from a single sample sequenced in a study of T cells in Graves' hyperthyroidism and ophthalmopathy. TCR beta CDR3 regions were amplified from RNA. A first-round RT-PCR of the TCR CDR3 used the HTBI primer set. Each CDR3 protein is one row after TCRdb ran MiXCR on the multiplex PCR reads. This table has roughly 840,000 distinct CDR3 sequences, more than 30% appearing once. Sequencing input: blood. The receptor set was obtained from a man aged 18 to 30 with Graves' hyperthyroidism.

This clonotype was seen ten or more times. The chain joins TRBV7-2 to TRBJ1-1; 9 positions match TRBD1. The CDR3 has 13 residues. The V segment lost 4 bases and the J segment 5 bases; nucleotides outside the gene matches: 2. Per the germline V gene, CDR1 is SGHTA and CDR2 is FQGNSA. CDR3 nucleotide sequence: TGTGCCAGCAGCTCTGGACAGGGGACTGAAGCTTTCTTT. Protein: CASSSGQGTEAFF.

Comment on this clonotype: A read error may explain this, as a much larger clone is one base away. The conserved phenylalanine or tryptophan normally closing the CDR3 is absent here, so this likely arose from a read error. The chain combines TRBV29-1 with TRBJ1-1; 9 nucleotides agree with TRBD1. Germline V gene lookup returns CDR1 SQVTM and CDR2 ANQGSEA. V shed 4 bases and J 4 bases; nucleotides not matched to a gene: 7. This CDR3 region has 14 residues. This chain's CDR3 is CSVANRGLGTEAFV. CDR3 nucleotides: TGCAGCGTTGCGAACAGGGGGCTGGGCACTGAAGCTTTCGTT.

The chain recombines TRBV20-1 with TRBJ1-1, with a possible D match to TRBD1 (6 bases). Trimming stripped 1 base from V and 3 bases from J, with 9 bases between. Per the germline V gene, CDR1 is DFQATT and CDR2 is SNEGSKA (reference sequence). The CDR3 is 13 residues long. The CDR3 nucleotides read TGCAGTGCTAGAGGGACAGCAGACACTGAAGCTTTCTTT. This gives the protein CSARGTADTEAFF.

In this sample, this clonotype turned up many times. The chain recombines TRBV6-6 with TRBJ2-7; 8 bases line up with TRBD1. There are 15 residues in the CDR3. Germline-derived CDR1 and CDR2 are MNHNY and SVGAGI (reference sequence). Germline trimming cut 5 bases from V and 3 bases from J; bases unmatched to any gene: 9. The CDR3 DNA sequence: TGTGCCAGCAGTGACAGGGGACAGTTGCACTACGAGCAGTACTTC. It codes for CASSDRGQLHYEQYF.

The genes are TRBV15 and TRBJ1-5; the match to TRBD1 covers 10 bases. This CDR3 is 14 amino acids long. From germline, CDR1 is LNHNV and CDR2 YYDKDF (reference sequence). As DNA, the CDR3 is TGTGCTGGAGCGGGACAGGGGAGCAATCAGCCCCAGCATTTT. It encodes CAGAGQGSNQPQHF.

The chain recombines TRBV29-1 with TRBJ2-7, with 11 positions matching TRBD1. Per germline, CDR1 SQVTM and CDR2 ANQGSEA. This CDR3 is 13 amino acids long. Losses at the gene ends were 7 bases for V and 5 bases for J; bases not matched to a gene: 7. This CDR3 is CSAGDRGRNEQYF. The CDR3 nucleotides are TGCAGCGCAGGGGACAGGGGGAGGAACGAGCAGTACTTC.

The chain joins TRBV6-2 or TRBV6-3 to TRBJ2-5, with D maybe TRBD2 (6 bases). From germline, CDR1 is MNHEY and CDR2 SVGEGT. V was trimmed by 4 bases and J by 5 bases, leaving 14 bases between them. The CDR3 is 14 amino acids. In DNA, the CDR3 is TGTGCCAGCAGTTCTCCGGCTAGCGAGGAGACCCAGTACTTC. As protein: CASSSPASEETQYF.

This clonotype appeared many times. This chain connects TRBV24-1 to TRBJ2-5, with D hard to call. The CDR3 totals 12 residues. The V and J ends lost 4 bases and 4 bases respectively, with 6 bases between them. Germline V gene lookup returns CDR1 KGHDR and CDR2 SFDVKD. The CDR3 DNA reads TGTGCCACCAGTGAGCTAATAGAGACCCAGTACTTC. It codes for CATSELIETQYF.

This chain links TRBV7-2 with TRBJ2-7; 8 nucleotides agree with TRBD2. The V segment lost 5 bases and the J segment 5 bases; nucleotides outside the gene matches: 11. This CDR3 spans 15 amino acids. Germline CDR1 SGHTA, CDR2 FQGNSA. In nucleotides, the CDR3 is TGTGCCAGCAGCCAAGATGTGACTAGCGTGAACGAGCAGTACTTC. Protein sequence: CASSQDVTSVNEQYF.

The sample holds a few counts of this clonotype. J is TRBJ1-5 and V is TRBV12-3 or TRBV12-4; a weak D match, TRBD1 (6 bases). V was cut by 7 bases and J by 3 bases, with 19 bases left in between. The CDR3 consists of 16 residues. CDR3 protein: CASTKGGQLHNQPQHF. CDR3 nucleotide sequence: TGTGCCAGCACCAAGGGGGGCCAACTACACAATCAGCCCCAGCATTTT.

The chain has TRBV20-1 and TRBJ1-2; possible D gene TRBD1, 5 bases. This CDR3 has 12 amino acids. Deletions cut 1 base from V and 8 bases from J, with 11 bases between. Germline CDR1 and CDR2: DFQATT and SNEGSKA (reference sequence). CDR3 nucleotide sequence: TGCAGTGCTAGAGGCCCAGGGAGGGGCTACACCTTC. Translating gives CSARGPGRGYTF.

This clonotype has only a few counts. The chain recombines TRBV14 with TRBJ1-2, with 7 bases that match TRBD1. V lost 4 bases and J lost 3; bases outside the gene matches: 8. CDR1 is SGHDN and CDR2 is FVKESK in the germline V gene. The CDR3 covers 15 residues. The chain's CDR3 is CASSPFFGQDYGYTF. CDR3 coding DNA: TGTGCCAGCAGCCCTTTTTTCGGACAGGACTATGGCTACACCTTC.

The gene calls are TRBV29-1 and TRBJ1-1; D unclear. Looked up from germline, CDR1 is SQVTM and CDR2 is ANQGSEA. The V end was cut by 7 bases, the J end by 9 bases, with 18 bases between. The CDR3 runs 12 residues. The CDR3 region has the DNA TGCAGCGCGCAGGCCGGACCCAGGCAAGCTTTCTTT. Protein: CSAQAGPRQAFF.

As concerns this clonotype: It may be a read error: a sequence one base away is much more abundant. The chain joins TRBV4-1 to TRBJ1-2, with D unclear. V dropped 2 bases and J dropped 3 bases, with 7 bases sitting between them. Germline V gene lookup returns CDR1 MGHRA and CDR2 YSYEKL. The CDR3 is made up of 13 amino acids. CDR3 in DNA: TGCGCCAGCAGCCAACAGGAAGACTATGGCTACACCTTC. Residues: CASSQQEDYGYTF.

This rearrangement joins TRBV7-9 to TRBJ2-6; 10 nucleotides line up with TRBD1. Germline V gene data show CDR1 as SEHNR and CDR2 as FQNEAQ (reference sequence). The V segment lost 5 bases and the J segment 0 bases; nucleotides outside the gene matches: 7. The CDR3 extends over 18 amino acids. The CDR3 region is CASSPAGQGVSGANVLTF. CDR3 nucleotide sequence: TGTGCCAGCAGCCCTGCAGGACAGGGGGTCTCTGGGGCCAACGTCCTGACTTTC.

The V call is TRBV7-9, the J call TRBJ1-1, with D maybe TRBD1 (5 bases). Germline loops: CDR1 SEHNR, CDR2 FQNEAQ (reference sequence). This CDR3 contains 14 residues. V was cut by 4 bases and J by 8 bases, with 17 bases left in between. The CDR3 DNA is TGTGCCAGCAGCTCCTGGGACCTCCGCAGGGAAGCTTTCTTT. It encodes CASSSWDLRREAFF.

This chain uses TRBV11-1 with TRBJ2-7; D might be TRBD1 (6 bases). This CDR3 region has 15 residues. V lost 2 bases to trimming and J lost 2 bases, with 13 bases between them. Germline CDR1 SGHAT, CDR2 FQDESV (reference sequence). Written as DNA, the CDR3 is TGTGCCAGCAGCTTAACAAGGGGGAATACCTACGAGCAGTACTTC. It encodes CASSLTRGNTYEQYF.

This clonotype showed up just a few times. The rearrangement uses TRBV2 and TRBJ2-2; the D gene is possibly TRBD2 (7 bases). The germline gives CDR1 SNHLY, CDR2 FYNNEI. The CDR3 contains 16 residues. V lost 7 bases to trimming and J lost 5 bases, with 20 bases between them. The CDR3 nucleotides are TGTGCCAGCACCCCGGGAACAGGGAGGGATACCGGGGAGCTGTTTTTT. This codes for CASTPGTGRDTGELFF. Variable domain in full (rest from reference TRBV2 and TRBJ2-2): EPEVTQTPSHQVTQMGQEVILRCVPISNHLYFYWYRQILGQKVEFLVSFYNNEISEKSEIFDDQFSVERPDGSNFTLKIRSTKLEDSAMYFCASTPGTGRDTGELFFGEGSRLTVL.